These 9 T cell receptor beta chains were sequenced from one sample in a study of human T cells and chemical hapten exposure (TCRdb year 2021). Libraries were made using RACE. Data came from a NextSeq 500. TCRdb took the public reads, trimmed them with fastp at Q25, ran MiXCR for clone calling and kept in-frame beta chains. Every CDR3 protein is listed once, alongside the most common genes and DNA of its rows. The sample table lists just under 350,000 distinct CDR3 sequences, 5.5% to 8% of them with a count of one. Of the sample, about 8% is held by the ten largest clones. In the paper's terms, the time point label means: patch test 1, 2 weeks after DPC sensitization. Explained via the paper, the treatment or condition label denotes: therapeutic diphenylcyclopropenone sensitization with weekly scalp DPC. The sequenced sample was whole blood, obtained in connection with sensitization to the hapten diphenylcyclopropenone (DPC). These receptors were taken from a woman between 18 and 29 years old with alopecia areata. Some clones in this sample may be carry-over from other donors' samples.

In its sample, this clonotype was seen a few times. The chain recombines TRBV11-1 with TRBJ2-2, with TRBD2 matching 12 bases. CDR3 length: 16 amino acids. Per germline, CDR1 SGHAT and CDR2 FQDESV (reference sequence). V lost 5 bases to trimming and J lost 2 bases; unmatched junction nucleotides: 3. CDR3 sequence: CASSQTSGRNTGELFF. CDR3 DNA sequence: TGTGCCAGCAGCCAGACTAGCGGGAGAAACACCGGGGAGCTGTTTTTT.

The CDR3 nucleotides are TGTGCCACCAGTGATACGGGGGGCTCAGATACGCAGTATTTT. Protein sequence: CATSDTGGSDTQYF. The chain joins TRBV24-1 to TRBJ2-3; TRBD2 might be the D (7 bases). V lost 3 bases and J 4 bases, leaving 10 bases between the germline ends. This CDR3 spans 14 amino acids. Germline V CDR1 and CDR2: KGHDR, SFDVKD.

This clonotype was seen more than once but under ten times. CDR3 sequence: CASSLELAGAGAKNIQYF. For the CDR3, the DNA is TGTGCCAGCAGCTTAGAACTAGCGGGGGCAGGGGCCAAAAACATTCAGTACTTC. The genes are TRBV7-9 and TRBJ2-4; 11 positions match TRBD2. The CDR3 length is 18 residues. Germline V gene sequence: CDR1 SEHNR, CDR2 FQNEAQ (reference sequence). V shed 1 base and J 1 base; nucleotides not matched to a gene: 6.

This clonotype was seen ten or more times. The genes are TRBV7-9 and TRBJ2-4; 10 bases are shared with TRBD1. This CDR3 is built from 13 residues. CDR1 and CDR2 from the germline V gene are SEHNR and FQNEAQ (reference sequence). J was trimmed by 10 bases and V by 5 bases; bases with no gene match: 5. CDR3: CASSQRQGAIQYF. The DNA for the CDR3 is TGTGCCAGCAGCCAAAGACAGGGGGCGATTCAGTACTTC.

This clonotype was counted at least ten times. The J gene is TRBJ2-3, the V gene TRBV2, with TRBD1 as a possible D gene (6 bases). This CDR3 is 12 amino acids long. Trimming removed 6 bases from V and 3 bases from J, with 7 bases in between. Germline CDR1 is SNHLY and CDR2 is FYNNEI. The CDR3 loop reads CASRQGTDTQYF. The CDR3 coding sequence is TGTGCCAGCAGGCAGGGGACAGATACGCAGTATTTT.

This chain joins TRBV12-3 or TRBV12-4 and TRBJ2-7, with a tentative D call TRBD2 (6 bases). This CDR3 contains 14 residues. The V and J ends lost 3 bases and 4 bases respectively, with 13 bases between them. The CDR3: CASSLTAGNYEQYF. The CDR3, as DNA: TGTGCCAGCAGTTTGACAGCGGGCAATTACGAGCAGTACTTC.

The CDR3 DNA follows: TGTGCCAGCAGCTCCGGGACAGGGGCGAGCTCCTATAATTCACCCCTCCACTTT. Translated, it gives CASSSGTGASSYNSPLHF. This chain uses TRBV11-3 with TRBJ1-6; 10 bases fit TRBD1. V shed 4 bases, J shed 0 bases, and the junction held 6 bases outside the gene matches. Germline CDR1 is SGHNT and CDR2 is YENEEA. This CDR3 comprises 18 residues.

In its sample, this clonotype was seen a few times. The V call is TRBV4-3, the J call TRBJ1-6; D remains unclear. V dropped 1 base and J dropped 10 bases, with 11 bases sitting between them. Germline V CDR1 and CDR2: LGHNA, YSLEER. The CDR3 extends over 14 amino acids. CDR3: CASSQVGVYSPLHF. DNA of the CDR3: TGCGCCAGCAGCCAAGTTGGGGTATACTCACCCCTCCACTTT.

In its sample, this clonotype was seen many times. The missing conserved phenylalanine or tryptophan at the end of this CDR3 makes a read error likely. It is unclear where the CDR3 begins or ends on the DNA, so no DNA is shown, and the CDR3 is as TCRdb lists it. The genes are TRBV27 and TRBJ1-6; the table gives TRBD1 as D, unverified against the DNA. Per the germline V gene, CDR1 is MNHEY and CDR2 is SMNVEV (reference sequence). The CDR3 totals 11 residues, both ends included. This CDR3 is CASSPRPHSNG.